The following is a T cell receptor (beta chain) sequence with its context. Trimming removed 1 base at V and 3 bases at J, with 15 bases between. The CDR3 is 16 residues long. Germline V CDR1 and CDR2: MDHEN, SYDVKM. These data originate in a study of blood T cell repertoires in COVID-19. TCRdb's copy holds only in-frame clones and misses some; the assay was immunoSEQ multiplex PCR. Here the sample spans 80,000 to 95,000 clones, over 80% being singletons. The clonotype was recovered from an elderly woman with active or convalescent COVID-19. The sequenced sample was peripheral blood. The gene calls are TRBV28 and TRBJ2-5, with a tentative D call TRBD2 (6 bases). This CDR3 is CASSLSGNGGEETQYF. The CDR3 region has the DNA TGTGCCAGCAGTTTATCTGGTAATGGCGGGGAAGAGACCCAGTACTTC.